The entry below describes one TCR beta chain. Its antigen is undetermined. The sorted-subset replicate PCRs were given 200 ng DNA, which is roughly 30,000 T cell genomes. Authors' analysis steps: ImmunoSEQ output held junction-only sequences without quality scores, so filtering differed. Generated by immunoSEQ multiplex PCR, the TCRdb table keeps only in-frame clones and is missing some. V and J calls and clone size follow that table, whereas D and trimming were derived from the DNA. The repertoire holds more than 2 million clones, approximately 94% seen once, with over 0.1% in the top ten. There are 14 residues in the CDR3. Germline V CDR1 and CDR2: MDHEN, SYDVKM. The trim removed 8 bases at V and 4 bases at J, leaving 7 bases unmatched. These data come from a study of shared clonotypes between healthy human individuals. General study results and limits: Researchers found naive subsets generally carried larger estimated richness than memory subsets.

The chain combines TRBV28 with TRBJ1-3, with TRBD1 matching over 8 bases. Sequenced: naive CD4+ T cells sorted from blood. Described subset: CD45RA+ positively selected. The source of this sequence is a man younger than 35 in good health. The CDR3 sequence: CASVRGLGGNTIYF. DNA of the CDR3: TGTGCCAGCGTCAGGGGGCTTGGAGGAAACACCATATATTTT.